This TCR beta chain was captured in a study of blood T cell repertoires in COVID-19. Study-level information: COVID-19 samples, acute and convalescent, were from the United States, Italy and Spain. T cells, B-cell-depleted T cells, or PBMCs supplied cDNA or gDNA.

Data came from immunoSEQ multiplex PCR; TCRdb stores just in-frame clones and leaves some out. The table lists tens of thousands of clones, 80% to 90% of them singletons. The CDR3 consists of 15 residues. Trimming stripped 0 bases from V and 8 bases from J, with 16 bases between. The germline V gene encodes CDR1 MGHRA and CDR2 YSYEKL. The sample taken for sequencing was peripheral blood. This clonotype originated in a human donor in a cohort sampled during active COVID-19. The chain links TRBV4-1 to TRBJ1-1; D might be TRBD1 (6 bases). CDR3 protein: CASSQDPGQRWEAFF. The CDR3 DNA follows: TGCGCCAGCAGCCAAGATCCCGGACAGAGATGGGAAGCTTTCTTT.